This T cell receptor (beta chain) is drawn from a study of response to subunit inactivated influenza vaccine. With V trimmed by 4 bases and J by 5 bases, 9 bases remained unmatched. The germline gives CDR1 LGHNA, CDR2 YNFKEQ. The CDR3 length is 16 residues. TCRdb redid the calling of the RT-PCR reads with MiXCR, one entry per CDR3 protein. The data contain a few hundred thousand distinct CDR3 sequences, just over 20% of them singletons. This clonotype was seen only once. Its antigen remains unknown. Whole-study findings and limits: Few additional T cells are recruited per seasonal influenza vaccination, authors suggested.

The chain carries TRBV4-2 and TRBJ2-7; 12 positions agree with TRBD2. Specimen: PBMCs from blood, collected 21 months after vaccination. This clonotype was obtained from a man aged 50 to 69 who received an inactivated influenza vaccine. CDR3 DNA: TGTGCCAGCAGCCCTTTACTAGCGGGAGGAGCACACGAGCAGTACTTC. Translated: CASSPLLAGGAHEQYF.